The clone carrying this T cell receptor beta chain appeared a few times. The entry originates in a study of cytomegalovirus exposure and HLA in healthy donors. Germline V gives CDR1 MGHRA, CDR2 YSYEKL. CDR3 length equals 16 residues. V gave up 0 bases and J gave up 6 bases; unmatched junction bases: 7. TCRdb's table, derived via immunoSEQ multiplex PCR, lists solely in-frame clones and lacks some. The sample records fewer than 200,000 clones, roughly 85% being singletons. The sample consisted of PBMCs. The rearrangement uses TRBV4-1 and TRBJ2-2, with TRBD2 identical over 7 bases. This TCR derives from a man younger than 35 in good health and CMV-seropositive. CDR3 in DNA: TGCGCCAGCAGCCAAGATCGCGGGGGAGTGGCCGGGGAGCTGTTTTTT. Protein sequence: CASSQDRGGVAGELFF.